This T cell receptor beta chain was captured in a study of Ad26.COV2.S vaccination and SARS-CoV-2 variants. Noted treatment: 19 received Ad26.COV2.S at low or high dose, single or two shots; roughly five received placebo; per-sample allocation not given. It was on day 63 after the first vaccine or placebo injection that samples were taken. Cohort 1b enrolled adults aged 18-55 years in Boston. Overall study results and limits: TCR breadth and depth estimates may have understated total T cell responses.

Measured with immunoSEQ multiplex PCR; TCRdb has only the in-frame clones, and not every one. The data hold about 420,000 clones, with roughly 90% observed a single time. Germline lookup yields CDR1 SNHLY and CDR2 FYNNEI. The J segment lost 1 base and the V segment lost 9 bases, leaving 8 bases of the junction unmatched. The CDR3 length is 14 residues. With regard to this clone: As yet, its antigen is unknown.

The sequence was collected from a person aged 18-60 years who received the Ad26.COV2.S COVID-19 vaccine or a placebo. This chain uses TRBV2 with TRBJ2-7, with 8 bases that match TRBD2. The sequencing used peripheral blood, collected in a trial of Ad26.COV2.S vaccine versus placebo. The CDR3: CARKTSGSSYEQYF. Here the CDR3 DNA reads TGTGCCAGGAAAACTAGCGGCTCTTCCTACGAGCAGTACTTC.